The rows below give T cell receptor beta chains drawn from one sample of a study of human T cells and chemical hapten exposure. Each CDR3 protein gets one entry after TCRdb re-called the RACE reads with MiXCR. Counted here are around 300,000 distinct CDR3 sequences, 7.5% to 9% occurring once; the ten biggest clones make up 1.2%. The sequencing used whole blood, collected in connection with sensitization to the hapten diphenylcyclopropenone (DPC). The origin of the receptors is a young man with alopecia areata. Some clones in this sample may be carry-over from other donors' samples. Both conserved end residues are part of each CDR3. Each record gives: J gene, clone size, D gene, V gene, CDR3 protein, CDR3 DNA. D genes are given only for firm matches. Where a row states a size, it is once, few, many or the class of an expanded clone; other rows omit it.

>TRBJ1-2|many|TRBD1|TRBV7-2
CASSIPPGQEYGYTF
TGTGCCAGCAGCATTCCACCGGGACAGGAGTATGGCTACACCTTC
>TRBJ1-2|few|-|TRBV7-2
CASSLSQISYTF
TGTGCCAGCAGCTTAAGTCAGATTAGCTACACCTTC
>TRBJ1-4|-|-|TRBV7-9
CASSFVRSEKLFF
TGTGCCAGCAGCTTCGTTCGAAGTGAAAAACTGTTTTTT
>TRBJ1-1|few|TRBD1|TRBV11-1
CASSSRTGGDTEAFF
TGTGCCAGCAGCTCGCGGACAGGCGGGGACACTGAAGCTTTCTTT
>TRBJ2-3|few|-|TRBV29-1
CSVEVGTTTDTQYF
TGCAGCGTTGAAGTAGGGACCACCACAGATACGCAGTATTTT
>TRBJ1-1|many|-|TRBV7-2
CASNTRNTEAFF
TGTGCCAGCAACACAAGGAACACTGAAGCTTTCTTT
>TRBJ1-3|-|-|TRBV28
CASSLQQGSGNTIYF
TGTGCCAGCAGTTTACAGCAGGGATCTGGAAACACCATATATTTT
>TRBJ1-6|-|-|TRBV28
CASRDNNSPLHF
TGTGCCAGCAGGGACAATAATTCACCCCTCCACTTT
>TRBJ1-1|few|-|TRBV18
CASSPDRPEAFF
TGTGCCAGCTCACCTGACAGGCCTGAAGCTTTCTTT
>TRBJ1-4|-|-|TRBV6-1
CASSPQGFSEKLFF
TGTGCCAGCAGTCCACAGGGTTTCAGCGAAAAACTGTTTTTT
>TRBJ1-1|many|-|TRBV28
CASSFLMGTEAFF
TGTGCCAGCAGTTTCCTAATGGGCACTGAAGCTTTCTTT
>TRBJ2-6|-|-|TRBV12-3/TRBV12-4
CASSLGRSLSGANVLTF
TGTGCCAGCAGTTTAGGTCGGTCCCTCTCTGGGGCCAACGTCCTGACTTTC
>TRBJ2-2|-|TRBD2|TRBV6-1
CASSIPLAGDPTGELFF
TGTGCCAGCAGTATTCCCCTAGCGGGGGACCCCACCGGGGAGCTGTTTTTT
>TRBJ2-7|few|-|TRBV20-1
CSARLPGTLYEQYF
TGCAGTGCTCGCCTCCCCGGGACACTATACGAGCAGTACTTC
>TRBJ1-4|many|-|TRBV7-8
CASSLVRQGRSNEKLFF
TGTGCCAGCAGCTTAGTCCGCCAGGGACGTAGTAATGAAAAACTGTTTTTT